This T cell receptor beta chain was observed in a study of blood T cells in healthy people across ages. The study's findings and limits: Diversity of TCR beta per million T cells declined in a roughly linear way with age. Unsorted PBMCs blocked a conclusive comparison of naive and antigen-experienced cells.

Primers used in a second PCR of roughly 6 to 12 cycles were a sample-barcoded 5' primer and a J-beta primer mix. MiXCR was run by TCRdb on the 5' RACE reads, yielding one entry per CDR3 protein. The sample shows roughly 1,500,000 distinct CDR3 sequences, approximately 42% of them seen only once. Each donor supplied around 9.9 milliliters of peripheral blood. As concerns this clonotype: The antigen is undetermined.

The CDR3 is 15 residues long. V dropped 7 bases and J dropped 7; count of bases not matched to a gene: 9. Germline V lookup: CDR1 SGHTA, CDR2 FQGNSA. The rearrangement uses TRBV7-2 and TRBJ2-3; 12 bases fit TRBD2. Sequencing input: blood. The sequence was collected from a woman younger than 35 in good health. The chain's CDR3 is CASTSGLAGPHTQYF. In DNA, the CDR3 is TGTGCCAGCACCTCCGGACTAGCGGGGCCCCATACGCAGTATTTT. The full variable domain, completed using reference TRBV7-2 and TRBJ2-3, is GAGVSQSPSNKVTEKGKDVELRCDPISGHTALYWYRQSLGQGLEFLIYFQGNSAPDKSGLPSDRFSAERTGGSVSTLTIQRTQQEDSAVYLCASTSGLAGPHTQYFGPGTRLTVL.